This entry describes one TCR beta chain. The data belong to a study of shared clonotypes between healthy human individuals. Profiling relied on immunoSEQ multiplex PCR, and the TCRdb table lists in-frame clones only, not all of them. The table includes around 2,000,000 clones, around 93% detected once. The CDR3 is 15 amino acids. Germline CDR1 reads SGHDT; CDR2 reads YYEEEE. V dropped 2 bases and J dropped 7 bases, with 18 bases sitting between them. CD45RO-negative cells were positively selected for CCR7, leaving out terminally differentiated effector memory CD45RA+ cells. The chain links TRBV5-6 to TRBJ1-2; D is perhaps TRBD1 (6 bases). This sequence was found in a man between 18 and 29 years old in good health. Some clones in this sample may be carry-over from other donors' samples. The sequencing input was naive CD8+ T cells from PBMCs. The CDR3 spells CASSFRRDITSGYTF. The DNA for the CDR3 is TGTGCCAGCAGCTTTCGCCGGGACATAACTAGTGGCTACACCTTC.